This TCR beta chain comes out of a study of blood T cell repertoires in COVID-19. About the study: PBMCs, B-cell-depleted T cells, or T cells were the source of the cDNA or gDNA that made up the material.

The table came from immunoSEQ multiplex PCR; TCRdb's copy has only in-frame clones and leaves some out. The table has about 200,000 clones, 70% to 90% seen once. The CDR3 consists of 12 residues. J lost 7 bases, V lost 4 bases, and 1 base had no gene match. CDR1 and CDR2 from the germline V gene are SNHLY and FYNNEI. Sequenced material: peripheral blood. The chain has TRBV2 and TRBJ1-2; 9 bases line up with TRBD1. This TCR derives from a man in his 60s with active or convalescent COVID-19. CDR3 sequence: CASSGQGVGYTF. DNA of the CDR3: TGTGCCAGCAGTGGACAGGGGGTTGGCTACACCTTC. Full variable domain (rest looked up from reference TRBV2 and TRBJ1-2): EPEVTQTPSHQVTQMGQEVILRCVPISNHLYFYWYRQILGQKVEFLVSFYNNEISEKSEIFDDQFSVERPDGSNFTLKIRSTKLEDSAMYFCASSGQGVGYTFGSGTRLTVV.